The 29 T cell receptor beta chains in this list originate from one sample, sequenced in a study of blood T cell repertoires in COVID-19. Data came from immunoSEQ multiplex PCR; TCRdb stores just in-frame clones and leaves some out. The profile shows around 55,000 clones, 90% of them singletons. Specimen: peripheral blood. These receptors all come from a man aged 35 to 55 with acute or convalescent COVID-19.

The gene calls are TRBV2 and TRBJ2-1; 9 nucleotides match TRBD2. This CDR3 contains 15 residues. With 4 bases clipped from V and 6 bases from J, the junction kept 7 bases outside the gene matches. Per the germline V gene, CDR1 is SNHLY and CDR2 is FYNNEI. CDR3 region: CASSGGLAGLNEQFF. DNA for the CDR3: TGTGCCAGCAGTGGGGGACTAGCAGGACTCAATGAGCAGTTCTTC. Using reference TRBV2 and TRBJ2-1 for the parts outside the CDR3, the full variable domain is EPEVTQTPSHQVTQMGQEVILRCVPISNHLYFYWYRQILGQKVEFLVSFYNNEISEKSEIFDDQFSVERPDGSNFTLKIRSTKLEDSAMYFCASSGGLAGLNEQFFGPGTRLTVL.

The J gene is TRBJ2-2, the V gene TRBV2; 9 bases line up with TRBD1. The CDR3 spans 14 residues. Germline assignment: CDR1 SNHLY and CDR2 FYNNEI. The V segment lost 9 bases and the J segment 7 bases; nucleotides outside the gene matches: 9. CDR3 coding DNA: TGTGCCAGGGGGGGACAGGGAAGGATCGGGGAGCTGTTTTTT. As protein: CARGGQGRIGELFF.

The chain carries TRBV11-3 and TRBJ2-1, with 11 bases lining up with TRBD2. The J segment lost 8 bases and the V segment lost 0 bases, leaving 18 bases of the junction unmatched. This CDR3 comprises 20 residues. CDR1 and CDR2 (germline): SGHNT, YENEEA. CDR3: CASSLDPPFSGRAPNHEQFF. The DNA of the CDR3 is TGTGCCAGCAGCTTAGATCCTCCTTTTAGCGGGAGGGCCCCCAACCATGAGCAGTTCTTC.

The rearrangement links TRBV4-1 to TRBJ2-2; 10 bases map to TRBD1. CDR3 size: 16 residues. CDR1 is MGHRA and CDR2 is YSYEKL in the germline V gene. Trimming removed 4 bases from V and 7 bases from J; junction bases left unmatched: 9. Here the CDR3 reads CASSPVRQGAGGELFF. The CDR3 DNA reads as TGCGCCAGCAGCCCCGTACGACAGGGGGCAGGCGGGGAGCTGTTTTTT.

V is TRBV2 and J is TRBJ1-2; perhaps TRBD1 as D (5 bases). CDR3 length equals 13 residues. V lost 8 bases and J lost 4, with 14 bases in between. In germline, CDR1 is SNHLY, CDR2 FYNNEI. In DNA form, the CDR3 reads TGTGCCAGCGCCCGTGACAGTATCTATGGCTACACCTTC. Its protein product is CASARDSIYGYTF.

The chain recombines TRBV12-5 with TRBJ2-1; the D gene is possibly TRBD2 (6 bases). This CDR3 has 14 residues. V was pared by 3 bases and J by 10 bases, with 16 bases between. Germline CDR1 and CDR2: LGHNT and FRNRAP. In DNA form, the CDR3 reads TGTGCTAGTGGTTTATCAACTACTGCGGGGGAGCAGTTCTTC. This gives the protein CASGLSTTAGEQFF. Together with reference TRBV12-5 and TRBJ2-1, the CDR3 gives the full variable domain: DARVTQTPRHKVTEMGQEVTMRCQPILGHNTVFWYRQTMMQGLELLAYFRNRAPLDDSGMPKDRFSAEMPDATLATLKIQPSEPRDSAVYFCASGLSTTAGEQFFGPGTRLTVL.

This clone was counted once. CDR3 in amino acids: CASSVSDYGYTF. The CDR3 bases are TGTGCCAGCAGTGTATCGGACTATGGCTACACCTTC. The chain is built from TRBV6-6 and TRBJ1-2; D not resolved. The CDR3 sequence is 12 residues long. The ends were cut back, 5 bases at V and 3 bases at J, with 7 bases in the middle. Germline CDR1 is MNHNY and CDR2 is SVGAGI (reference sequence).

The chain links TRBV25-1 to TRBJ1-5, with a possible D match to TRBD1 (5 bases). V was trimmed by 4 bases and J by 2 bases, leaving 6 bases between them. Per germline, CDR1 MGHDK and CDR2 SYGVNS. The CDR3 contains 13 residues. The CDR3 DNA is TGTGCCAGCAGTGCCAGGGGCAATCAGCCCCAGCATTTT. It yields the protein CASSARGNQPQHF.

V usage is TRBV6-5 and J usage is TRBJ2-7; 8 bases are shared with TRBD1. Germline CDR1 and CDR2: MNHEY and SVGAGI. Trimming took 10 bases from V and 4 from J; bases not matched to a gene: 3. CDR3 length: 11 amino acids. The CDR3 reads CATQGAYEQYF. CDR3 DNA sequence: TGTGCCACCCAGGGGGCGTACGAGCAGTACTTC.

This clone was detected only once. Other DNA sequences of this sample code for an identical CDR3. The chain uses TRBV9 and TRBJ2-7; 7 nucleotides match TRBD1. Germline V gene sequence: CDR1 SGDLS, CDR2 YYNGEE. The CDR3 has 14 residues. V was clipped by 0 bases and J by 3 bases; unmatched bases: 3. CDR3 bases: TGTGCCAGCAGCGTAGTCGCAGGGGGCTACGAGCAGTACTTC. Its translation is CASSVVAGGYEQYF.

The V gene is TRBV24-1, the J gene TRBJ1-4; the match to TRBD1 covers 10 bases. V trimming: 10 bases; J trimming: 5 bases; junction bases outside the gene matches: 9. Germline V gene lookup returns CDR1 KGHDR and CDR2 SFDVKD. The CDR3 length is 15 residues. The CDR3 DNA reads TGTGCCACGGCATTGGGACAGGGGTGGAATGAAAAACTGTTTTTT. It encodes CATALGQGWNEKLFF.

J is TRBJ2-7 and V is TRBV5-8; 8 bases line up with TRBD2. CDR3 length: 16 amino acids. The V gene end was trimmed by 4 bases and the J gene end by 2 bases; junction bases not matched to a gene: 11. The V gene's germline CDR1 is SGHTS and CDR2 YDEGEE. The CDR3 sequence is CASSEPGGPTPYEQYF. CDR3 DNA: TGTGCCAGCAGCGAGCCGGGAGGGCCTACGCCCTACGAGCAGTACTTC.

This clone occurred once. This chain connects TRBV9 to TRBJ1-1; perhaps TRBD1 as D (6 bases). The ends were cut back, 0 bases at V and 8 bases at J, with 11 bases in the middle. Germline lookup yields CDR1 SGDLS and CDR2 YYNGEE. This CDR3 contains 13 residues. The CDR3 nucleotides read TGTGCCAGCAGCGTAGGCCCAGGGGCAGAAGCTTTCTTT. This codes for CASSVGPGAEAFF.

For this clone: A junction end diverges from the germline sequence, so it may reflect a read error. This chain's CDR3 is CASSLGTSGRPAF. Written as DNA, the CDR3 is TGTGCCAGCAGCCTCGGGACTAGCGGGAGGCCCGCATTC. The V call is TRBV7-3, the J call TRBJ2-7, with 15 bases fitting TRBD2. This CDR3 contains 13 residues. Germline V gene lookup returns CDR1 SGHTA and CDR2 FQGTGA.

The chain's CDR3 is CASSTTGAGRYNEQFF. For the CDR3, the DNA is TGTGCCAGCAGCACGACAGGGGCGGGTAGATACAATGAGCAGTTCTTC. This chain links TRBV5-4 with TRBJ2-1; 8 positions agree with TRBD1. V was pared by 4 bases and J by 4 bases, with 10 bases of the junction left unmatched. The CDR3 consists of 16 residues. Germline V lookup: CDR1 SGHNT, CDR2 YYREEE (reference sequence).

The V gene is TRBV29-1, the J gene TRBJ1-2; D is uncertain. Germline V gene sequence: CDR1 SQVTM, CDR2 ANQGSEA. The CDR3 has 11 amino acids. Trimming took 5 bases from V and 8 from J, leaving 12 bases between them. Here the CDR3 DNA reads TGCAGCGTTTCGGGGTCCTGGGGCTACACCTTC. Translated: CSVSGSWGYTF.

This chain connects TRBV14 to TRBJ2-1; TRBD1 is a possible D gene (6 bases). This CDR3 has 16 amino acids. The V and J ends lost 4 bases and 6 bases respectively, with 19 bases between them. CDR1 SGHDN and CDR2 FVKESK come from the germline V gene. CDR3 loop: CASSRPGTHPSNEQFF. As DNA, the CDR3 is TGTGCCAGCAGCCGCCCCGGGACACATCCTAGCAATGAGCAGTTCTTC.

The V call is TRBV5-1, the J call TRBJ2-1; 8 nucleotides line up with TRBD2. Germline V gives CDR1 SGHRS, CDR2 YFSETQ. The CDR3 sequence is 15 residues long. V was clipped by 0 bases and J by 5 bases; unmatched bases: 4. The CDR3: CASSLELAGHNEQFF. CDR3 nucleotides: TGCGCCAGCAGCTTGGAGCTAGCGGGTCACAATGAGCAGTTCTTC. Variable domain in full (rest from reference TRBV5-1 and TRBJ2-1): KAGVTQTPRYLIKTRGQQVTLSCSPISGHRSVSWYQQTPGQGLQFLFEYFSETQRNKGNFPGRFSGRQFSNSRSEMNVSTLELGDSALYLCASSLELAGHNEQFFGPGTRLTVL.

The chain joins TRBV5-6 to TRBJ1-5; D call uncertain. The CDR3 contains 14 residues. Trimming took off 0 bases at V and 4 bases at J, with 8 bases between the two ends. Germline V gene lookup returns CDR1 SGHDT and CDR2 YYEEEE. CDR3: CASSLGGHNQPQHF. The CDR3 DNA is TGTGCCAGCAGCTTGGGAGGGCATAATCAGCCCCAGCATTTT. The variable domain in full, completed from reference TRBV5-6 and TRBJ1-5, reads DAGVTQSPTHLIKTRGQQVTLRCSPKSGHDTVSWYQQALGQGPQFIFQYYEEEERQRGNFPDRFSGHQFPNYSSELNVNALLLGDSALYLCASSLGGHNQPQHFGDGTRLSIL.

The gene calls are TRBV2 and TRBJ2-3, with 7 nucleotides matching TRBD2. The length of the CDR3 is 9 residues. The V segment lost 8 bases and the J segment 12 bases; nucleotides outside the gene matches: 2. Germline CDR1 and CDR2: SNHLY and FYNNEI. The chain's CDR3 is CASRGDQYF. The CDR3 coding sequence is TGTGCCAGCCGGGGGGACCAGTATTTT.

The rearrangement joins TRBV5-6 to TRBJ1-2, with unresolved D. The CDR3 has 13 amino acids. Germline CDR1 SGHDT, CDR2 YYEEEE. V was trimmed by 2 bases and J by 4 bases, leaving 9 bases between them. CDR3 DNA: TGTGCCAGCAGCTTCACCGGGTCCTATGGCTACACCTTC. Its protein is CASSFTGSYGYTF.

The chain combines TRBV14 with TRBJ2-7, with D possibly being TRBD1 (6 bases). CDR3 length: 15 amino acids. The ends were cut back, 0 bases at V and 2 bases at J, with 11 bases in the middle. Per the germline V gene, CDR1 is SGHDN and CDR2 is FVKESK. This CDR3 is CASSQDRGSTYEQYF. CDR3 DNA sequence: TGTGCCAGCAGCCAAGATAGGGGGAGTACCTACGAGCAGTACTTC.

The rearrangement links TRBV4-1 to TRBJ2-7; TRBD2 matches at 8 bases. V lost 0 bases to trimming and J lost 4 bases; unmatched junction nucleotides: 5. Germline CDR1 MGHRA, CDR2 YSYEKL. This CDR3 contains 15 residues. CDR3 region: CASSQELAVIYEQYF. The CDR3 nucleotides read TGCGCCAGCAGCCAAGAACTAGCGGTAATTTACGAGCAGTACTTC.

This chain uses TRBV19 with TRBJ1-4, with 10 nucleotides matching TRBD1. This CDR3 is 16 amino acids long. Germline V gene data show CDR1 as LNHDA and CDR2 as SQIVND (reference sequence). Trimming at V came to 6 bases and at J to 0 bases, leaving 4 bases not matched to a gene. CDR3 DNA: TGTGCCAGTAGGTCGGACAGGGGGTCAACTAATGAAAAACTGTTTTTT. As protein: CASRSDRGSTNEKLFF.

The V call is TRBV5-4, the J call TRBJ2-1, with 8 bases lining up with TRBD2. Germline trimming cut 2 bases from V and 0 bases from J; bases unmatched to any gene: 4. Germline V gene sequence: CDR1 SGHNT, CDR2 YYREEE (reference sequence). This CDR3 has 16 amino acids. CDR3 DNA sequence: TGTGCCAGCAGCTTTATAGGGACTAGCTCCTACAATGAGCAGTTCTTC. This codes for CASSFIGTSSYNEQFF. The full variable domain, in which reference TRBV5-4 and TRBJ2-1 provide the parts outside the CDR3, is ETGVTQSPTHLIKTRGQQVTLRCSSQSGHNTVSWYQQALGQGPQFIFQYYREEENGRGNFPPRFSGLQFPNYSSELNVNALELDDSALYLCASSFIGTSSYNEQFFGPGTRLTVL.

This clone was seen a handful of times. The rearrangement joins TRBV7-2 to TRBJ2-7, with 11 positions matching TRBD2. Looked up from germline, CDR1 is SGHTA and CDR2 is FQGNSA. Trimming at V came to 6 bases and at J to 4 bases, leaving 11 bases not matched to a gene. The CDR3 spans 16 residues. CDR3 coding DNA: TGTGCCAGCAGTCCGAGTAGCGGGAGGGCCATTTACGAGCAGTACTTC. This translates into CASSPSSGRAIYEQYF.

This chain links TRBV19 with TRBJ2-1, with 7 bases that match TRBD2. The trim removed 5 bases at V and 4 bases at J, leaving 11 bases unmatched. There are 16 residues in the CDR3. The germline gives CDR1 LNHDA, CDR2 SQIVND (reference sequence). The CDR3 spells CASSSPVGLGYNEQFF. CDR3 DNA sequence: TGTGCCAGTAGTTCCCCGGTTGGACTAGGATACAATGAGCAGTTCTTC.

V gene TRBV30 combines with J gene TRBJ1-3, with 7 nucleotides matching TRBD1. J was trimmed by 0 bases and V by 3 bases; bases with no gene match: 5. The CDR3 length is 15 residues. Looked up from germline, CDR1 is GTSNPN and CDR2 is SVGIG (reference sequence). The chain's CDR3 is CAWSRQGLSGNTIYF. CDR3 coding DNA: TGTGCCTGGAGCCGACAGGGCCTCTCTGGAAACACCATATATTTT.

CDR3 amino acids: CASSLGRTGDSGNTIYF. In DNA, the CDR3 is TGTGCCAGCAGCTTAGGCAGGACAGGGGACTCTGGAAACACCATATATTTT. This rearrangement joins TRBV7-6 to TRBJ1-3; 9 bases agree with TRBD1. Germline trimming cut 1 base from V and 0 bases from J; bases unmatched to any gene: 4. Germline V CDR1 and CDR2: SGHVS, FNYEAQ. The length of the CDR3 is 17 residues.